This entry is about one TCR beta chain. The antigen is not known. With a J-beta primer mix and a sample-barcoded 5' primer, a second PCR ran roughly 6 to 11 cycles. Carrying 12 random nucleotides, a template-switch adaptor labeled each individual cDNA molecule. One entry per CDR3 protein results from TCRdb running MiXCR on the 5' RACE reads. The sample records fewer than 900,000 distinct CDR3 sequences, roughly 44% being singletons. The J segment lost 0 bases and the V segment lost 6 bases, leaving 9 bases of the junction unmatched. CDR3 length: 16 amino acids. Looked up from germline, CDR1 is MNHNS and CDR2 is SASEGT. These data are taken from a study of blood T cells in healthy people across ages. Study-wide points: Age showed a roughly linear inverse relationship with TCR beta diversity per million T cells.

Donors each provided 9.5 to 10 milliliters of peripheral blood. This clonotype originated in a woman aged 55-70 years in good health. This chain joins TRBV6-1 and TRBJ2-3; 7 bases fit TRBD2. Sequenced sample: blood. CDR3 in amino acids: CASSPTSGASTDTQYF. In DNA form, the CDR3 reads TGTGCCAGCAGCCCCACCAGCGGGGCTAGCACAGATACGCAGTATTTT.